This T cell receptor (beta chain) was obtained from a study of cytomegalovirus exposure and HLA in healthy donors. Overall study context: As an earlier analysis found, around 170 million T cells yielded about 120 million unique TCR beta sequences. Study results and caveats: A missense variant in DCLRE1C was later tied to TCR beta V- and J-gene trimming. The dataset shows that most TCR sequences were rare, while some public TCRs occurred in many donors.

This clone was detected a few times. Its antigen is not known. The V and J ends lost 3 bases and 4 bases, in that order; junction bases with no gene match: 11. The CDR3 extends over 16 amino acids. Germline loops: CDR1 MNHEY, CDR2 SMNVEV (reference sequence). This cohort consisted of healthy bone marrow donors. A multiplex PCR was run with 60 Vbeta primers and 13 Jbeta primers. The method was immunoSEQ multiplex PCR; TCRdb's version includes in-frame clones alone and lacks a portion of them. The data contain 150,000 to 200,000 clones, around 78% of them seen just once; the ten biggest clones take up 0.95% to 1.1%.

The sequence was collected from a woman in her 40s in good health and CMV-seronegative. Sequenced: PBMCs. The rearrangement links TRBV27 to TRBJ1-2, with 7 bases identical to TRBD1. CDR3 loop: CASSFSQQGTVYGYTF. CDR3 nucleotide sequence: TGTGCCAGCAGTTTCTCTCAACAGGGGACCGTCTATGGCTACACCTTC.